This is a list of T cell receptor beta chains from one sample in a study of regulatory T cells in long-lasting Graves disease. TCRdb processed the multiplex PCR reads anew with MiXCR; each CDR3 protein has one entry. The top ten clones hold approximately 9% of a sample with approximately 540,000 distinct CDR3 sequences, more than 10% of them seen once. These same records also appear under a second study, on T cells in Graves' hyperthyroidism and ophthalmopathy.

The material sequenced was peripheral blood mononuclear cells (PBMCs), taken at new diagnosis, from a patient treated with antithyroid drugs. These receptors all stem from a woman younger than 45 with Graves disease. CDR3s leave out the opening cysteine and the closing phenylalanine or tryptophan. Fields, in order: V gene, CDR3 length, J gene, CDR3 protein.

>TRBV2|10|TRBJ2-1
ASSATGAEQF
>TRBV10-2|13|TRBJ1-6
ASLSGQPSNSPLH
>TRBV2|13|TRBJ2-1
ASRFPAGSYNEQF
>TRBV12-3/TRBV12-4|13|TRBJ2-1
ASRRTRDFSPEQF
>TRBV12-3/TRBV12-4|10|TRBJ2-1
ASLGGGNEQF
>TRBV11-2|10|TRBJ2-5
ATKGTGETQY
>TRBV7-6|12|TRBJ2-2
ASSLVAQTGELF
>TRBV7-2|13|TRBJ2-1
ASSLVGLYVHEQF
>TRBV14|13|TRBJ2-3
ASSQSRPGADTQY
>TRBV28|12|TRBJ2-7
ASSFQGRIYEQY
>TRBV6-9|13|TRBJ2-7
ASSSGGTGSYEQY
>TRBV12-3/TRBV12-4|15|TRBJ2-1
ASSSLTSAGSYNEQF
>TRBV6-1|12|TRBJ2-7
ASSREAASGEQY
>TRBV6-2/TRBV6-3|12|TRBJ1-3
ASSWTGSGNTIY
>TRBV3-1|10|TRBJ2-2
ASSQGPGEPF
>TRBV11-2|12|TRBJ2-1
ASNRDLSYNEQF
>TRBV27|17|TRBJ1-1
ASRPLQPGQGFRVTEAF
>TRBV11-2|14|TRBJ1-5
ASSLSQGARGQPQH
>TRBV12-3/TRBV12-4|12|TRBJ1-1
ASSPSGVNTEAF
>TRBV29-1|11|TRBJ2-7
SVEGVGGYEQY
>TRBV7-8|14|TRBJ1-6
ASSSRSAAGFSPLH
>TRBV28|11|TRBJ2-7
ATTQTGGLEQY
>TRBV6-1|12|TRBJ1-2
ATGLVGGNYGYT
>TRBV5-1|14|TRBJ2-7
ASSSNRLGTGSEQY
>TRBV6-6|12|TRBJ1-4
ASSYSALTEKLF
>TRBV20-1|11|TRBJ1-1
SGDRDLNTEAF
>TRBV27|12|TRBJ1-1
ANSLGEAGTEAF
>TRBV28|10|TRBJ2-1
ASRWGVNEQL
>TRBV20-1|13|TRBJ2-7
SARIGLAGGYEQY
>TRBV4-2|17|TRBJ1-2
ASSHMGWRQGLRTYGYT
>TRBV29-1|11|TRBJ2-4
SVELRAKNIQY
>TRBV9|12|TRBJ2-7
ASSVGPAVYEQY
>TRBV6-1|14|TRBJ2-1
ASTQSGLAGWNEQF
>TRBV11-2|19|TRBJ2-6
ASSQPLPGQGNPSGANVLT
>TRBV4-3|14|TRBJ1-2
ASSQVTGQPKYGYT
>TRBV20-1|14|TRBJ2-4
SASGQGAVDRNIQY
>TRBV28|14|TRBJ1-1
ATLGYFQTANTEAF
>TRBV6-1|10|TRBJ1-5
ASSEMGQPQH
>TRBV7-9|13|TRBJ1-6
ASSLLGQAHSPLH
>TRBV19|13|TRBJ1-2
ASSMGQGTRARYT
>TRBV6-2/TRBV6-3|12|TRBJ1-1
ASSYSTGGNEAF
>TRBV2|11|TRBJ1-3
ASSEQAGNTIY
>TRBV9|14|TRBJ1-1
ASSVGAGPTGGEAF
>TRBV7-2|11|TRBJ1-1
ASSTNKDTEAF
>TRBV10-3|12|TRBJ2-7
AIRPGLAGGEQY
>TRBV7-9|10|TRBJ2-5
ASSPIRETQY
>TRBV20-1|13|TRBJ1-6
SASPPDSFRSPLH
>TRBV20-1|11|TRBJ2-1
SATKSLGNEQF
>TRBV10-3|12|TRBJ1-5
ASGNRENNQPQH
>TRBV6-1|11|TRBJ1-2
ASKTGNNYGYT
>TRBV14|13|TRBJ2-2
ASSPPTGRAGELF
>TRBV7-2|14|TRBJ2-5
ASSLKLAGEGETQY
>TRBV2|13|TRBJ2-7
ASSDPGGTSYEQY